The 12 T cell receptor beta chains given below trace back to one sample, sequenced in a study of tumor-infiltrating lymphocytes in primary liver carcinoma (TCRdb year 2017). Instrument on record: Illumina HiSeq 2500. TCRbeta-specific cDNA was reverse-transcribed from about 0.45 ug total RNA using a constant-region primer and ProtoScript II reverse transcriptase. Construction of the TCRbeta libraries relied on three nested rounds of multiplex PCR, following a slightly modified ARM-PCR procedure. Each of the first two PCR rounds ran for approximately 9 cycles and used multiplex TRBV1-TRBV30 forward primers together with a Cbeta reverse primer. TCRdb's own reprocessing of the public reads used fastp at Q25 and MiXCR and kept productive beta chains. One record per CDR3 amino acid sequence lists the most common genes and DNA. The sample table records 44,000 or so distinct CDR3 sequences; 71% of these occur just once. 29% of the sample lies in the top ten.

Total RNA and DNA were co-extracted from about 20-30 mg of bulk tissue with the AllPrep DNA/RNA mini kit, without cell sorting. Sequenced input: liver tumor tissue from sampling region 5. The cell subset or site label for this specimen denotes: tumor region T5, tumor centre. These receptors were taken from a man aged 40-55 years with primary liver carcinoma and hepatitis B virus infection.

A note on this clonotype: Without the conserved terminal phenylalanine or tryptophan, this CDR3 likely stems from a read error. This chain uses TRBV28 with TRBJ1-2, with D unclear. Trimming pared 2 bases from V and 5 bases from J, leaving 9 bases between. Germline CDR1 reads MDHEN; CDR2 reads SYDVKM. The CDR3 is 13 amino acids. The CDR3 spells CASSLGRRYGYTY. CDR3 coding DNA: TGTGCCAGCAGTTTAGGACGGAGGTATGGCTACACCTAC.

This clonotype appeared many times. CDR3 in amino acids: CASSLPGTSNQPQHF. The CDR3 region has the DNA TGTGCCAGCAGTTTACCGGGTACTAGCAATCAGCCCCAGCATTTT. This chain links TRBV28 with TRBJ1-5; D unresolved. Deletions cut 2 bases from V and 0 bases from J, with 8 bases between. This CDR3 region has 15 residues. The germline CDR1 and CDR2 sequences are MDHEN and SYDVKM.

On this clonotype itself: No conserved phenylalanine or tryptophan ends this CDR3, so it is likely a read error. V and J are TRBV6-5 and TRBJ1-3; D remains ambiguous. Looked up from germline, CDR1 is MNHEY and CDR2 is SVGAGI. The length of the CDR3 is 14 residues. The CDR3: CISRLTAAGNTIYS. The CDR3 DNA sequence: TGTATCAGCAGACTAACGGCGGCAGGAAACACCATATATTCT.

Points on this clonotype: The CDR3 does not close with the conserved phenylalanine or tryptophan, likely indicating a read error. The V call is TRBV11-2, the J call TRBJ2-7, with D unresolved. Looked up from germline, CDR1 is SGHAT and CDR2 is FQNNGV. This CDR3 is built from 14 residues. CDR3 residues: CGSSLACGSYEQYL. DNA of the CDR3: TGTGGCAGCAGCTTAGCTTGCGGCTCCTACGAGCAGTACTTA.

This clonotype was detected a few times. The chain carries TRBV11-2 and TRBJ2-1; 10 nucleotides align to TRBD2. The CDR3 sequence is 18 residues long. Per germline, CDR1 SGHAT and CDR2 FQNNGV. V shed 1 base and J 5 bases; nucleotides not matched to a gene: 11. The CDR3 nucleotides are TGTGCCAGCAGCTTAGTGGCGCTAGCGGGAGAAGTTGACAATGAGCAGTTCTTC. Translating it yields CASSLVALAGEVDNEQFF.

Details on this clonotype: A clone one base away is much larger, so this may be a read error. The chain carries TRBV28 and TRBJ2-7, with D maybe TRBD2 (6 bases). In germline, CDR1 is MDHEN, CDR2 SYDVKM. The CDR3 contains 12 residues. With 4 bases removed from V and 8 bases from J, the gap between germline ends came to 12 bases. Here the CDR3 reads CASSSTRNKQYF. The CDR3 DNA reads as TGTGCCAGCAGTTCGACTAGGAACAAGCAGTACTTC.

This clonotype was seen a few times. The CDR3 DNA reads TGTGCCAGCAGTTACAGTAGTCGGTTGGCGGGAGGGGGGGGGCAGTACTTC. Its translation: CASSYSSRLAGGGGQYF. V is TRBV6-5 and J is TRBJ2-7; 9 bases are shared with TRBD2. This CDR3 is 17 amino acids long. From germline, CDR1 is MNHEY and CDR2 SVGAGI. Unmatched junction bases numbered 17, after V lost 2 bases and J lost 9 bases.

This chain uses TRBV10-1 with TRBJ1-2; D unresolved. Per germline, CDR1 WNHNN and CDR2 SYGVQD (reference sequence). V dropped 5 bases and J dropped 10 bases, with 20 bases sitting between them. The CDR3 covers 14 residues. The CDR3 protein is CASSNSWRKTDYTF. CDR3 in DNA: TGCGCCAGCAGTAATAGCTGGAGGAAAACGGACTACACCTTC.

V and J are TRBV6-1 and TRBJ2-7, with D perhaps given as TRBD1 or TRBD2 (6 bases each). The germline gives CDR1 MNHNS, CDR2 SASEGT. The V gene lost 9 bases and the J gene lost 9 bases, with 27 bases spanning the gap. The CDR3 is 15 residues long. For the CDR3, the DNA is TGTGCCAGTACCCCTCGAAGGGGGGCGATACTCGGGCAGTACTTC. Its protein is CASTPRRGAILGQYF.

This clonotype was counted at least ten times. The chain employs TRBV12-3 or TRBV12-4 and TRBJ2-2; 10 nucleotides match TRBD2. The trim removed 4 bases at V and 4 bases at J, leaving 12 bases unmatched. This CDR3 region has 18 residues. The CDR3 nucleotides read TGTGCCAGCAGTTCCCAAGGGCTAGCGGGAGTGTTCACCGGGGAGCTGTTTTTT. Its translation: CASSSQGLAGVFTGELFF.

About this clonotype: The junction differs from germline at one of its ends, possibly a read error. The chain couples TRBV28 to TRBJ1-2; 7 nucleotides align to TRBD1. This CDR3 has 13 residues. The germline CDR1 and CDR2 sequences are MDHEN and SYDVKM. CDR3 residues: CASSSQGNYDYTF. The CDR3, as DNA: TGTGCCAGCAGCTCACAGGGGAACTATGACTACACCTTC.

As concerns this clonotype: A much larger clone is a single base away; this may be a read error. The V gene is TRBV30, the J gene TRBJ1-6; TRBD1 matches at 8 bases. Germline V gene sequence: CDR1 GTSNPN, CDR2 SVGIG (reference sequence). The CDR3 spans 15 residues. CDR3 in amino acids: CVWKSPGGANSPLHF. The CDR3 DNA reads TGTGTCTGGAAATCTCCAGGGGGCGCGAATTCACCCCTCCACTTT. Complete variable domain (other parts from reference TRBV30 and TRBJ1-6): SQTIHQWPATLVQPVGSPLSLECTVEGTSNPNLYWYRQAAGRGLQLLFYSVGIGQISSEVPQNLSASRPQDRQFILSSKKLLLSDSGFYLCVWKSPGGANSPLHFGNGTRLTVT.